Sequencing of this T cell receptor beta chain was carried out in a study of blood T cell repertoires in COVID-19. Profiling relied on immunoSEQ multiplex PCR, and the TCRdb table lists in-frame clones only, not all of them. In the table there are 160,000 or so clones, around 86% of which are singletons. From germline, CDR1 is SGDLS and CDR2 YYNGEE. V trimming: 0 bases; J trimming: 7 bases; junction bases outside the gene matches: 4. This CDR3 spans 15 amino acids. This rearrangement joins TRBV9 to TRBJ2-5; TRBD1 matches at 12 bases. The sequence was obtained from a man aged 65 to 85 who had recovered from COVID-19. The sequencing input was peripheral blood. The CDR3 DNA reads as TGTGCCAGCAGCGTAGGGGACAGGGGGCCGGGGACCCAGTACTTC. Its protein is CASSVGDRGPGTQYF.